This T cell receptor beta chain emerged from a study of radiotherapy plus CTLA-4 blockade in lung cancer. Background on the study: The study recorded objective responses in around 18% of patients and disease control in 31%.

In chemo-refractory metastatic non-small-cell lung cancer, patients got ipilimumab CTLA-4 blockade together with focal radiation. Method: immunoSEQ multiplex PCR; TCRdb's copy keeps in-frame clones and lacks some. The sample consists of roughly 25,000 clones, about 73% of them appearing once. The receptor comes from a human donor with non-small cell lung cancer who had stable disease on radiotherapy plus ipilimumab. The specimen comprised peripheral blood, sampled from a patient treated with radiotherapy plus ipilimumab.

In DNA, the CDR3 is TGCGCCAGCAGCCAAATCTTACTAGCGGGAGGGCCTCGAATCACAGATACGCAGTATTTT. Amino acid sequence: CASSQILLAGGPRITDTQYF. The V gene is TRBV4-1, the J gene TRBJ2-3; 13 bases fit TRBD2. V was clipped by 2 bases and J by 2 bases; unmatched bases: 13. CDR3 length: 20 amino acids. Germline V lookup: CDR1 MGHRA, CDR2 YSYEKL.